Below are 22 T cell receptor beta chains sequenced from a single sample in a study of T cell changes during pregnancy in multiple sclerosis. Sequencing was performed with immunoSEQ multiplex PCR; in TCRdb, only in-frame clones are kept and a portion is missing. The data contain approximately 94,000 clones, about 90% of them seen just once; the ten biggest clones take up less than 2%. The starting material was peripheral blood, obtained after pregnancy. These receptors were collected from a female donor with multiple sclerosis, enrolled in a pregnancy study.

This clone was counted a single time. DNA for the CDR3: TGTGCCAGCTCACAAAACCGAGGGGGCACTAATGAAAAACTGTTTTTT. Translation: CASSQNRGGTNEKLFF. The genes are TRBV18 and TRBJ1-4; TRBD1 matches 7 bases. This CDR3 has 16 amino acids. Germline V lookup: CDR1 KGHSH, CDR2 LQKENI. The junction had 7 bases not matched to a gene; V was cut back by 4 bases and J by 2 bases. Together with reference TRBV18 and TRBJ1-4, the CDR3 gives the full variable domain: NAGVMQNPRHLVRRRGQEARLRCSPMKGHSHVYWYRQLPEEGLKFMVYLQKENIIDESGMPKERFSAEFPKEGPSILRIQQVVRGDSAAYFCASSQNRGGTNEKLFFGSGTQLSVL.

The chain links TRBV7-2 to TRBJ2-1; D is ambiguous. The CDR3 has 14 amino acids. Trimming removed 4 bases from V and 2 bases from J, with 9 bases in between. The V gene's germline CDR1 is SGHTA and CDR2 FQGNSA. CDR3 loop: CASSSSVPYNEQFF. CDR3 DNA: TGTGCCAGCAGCTCCAGCGTTCCCTACAATGAGCAGTTCTTC.

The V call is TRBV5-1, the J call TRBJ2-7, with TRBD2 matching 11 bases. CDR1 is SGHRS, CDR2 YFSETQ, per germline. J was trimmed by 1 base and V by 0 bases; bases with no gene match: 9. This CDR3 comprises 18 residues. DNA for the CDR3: TGCGCCAGCAGCTTGGTTTCCGGGACTAGCGGCCCTTCCTACGAGCAGTACTTC. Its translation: CASSLVSGTSGPSYEQYF.

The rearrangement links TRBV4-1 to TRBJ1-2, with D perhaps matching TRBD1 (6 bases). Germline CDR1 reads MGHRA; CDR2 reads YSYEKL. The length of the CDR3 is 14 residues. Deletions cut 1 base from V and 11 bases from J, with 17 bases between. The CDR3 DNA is TGCGCCAGCAGCCAAGTTCAATCTGGGGGCGGGTACACCTTC. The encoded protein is CASSQVQSGGGYTF.

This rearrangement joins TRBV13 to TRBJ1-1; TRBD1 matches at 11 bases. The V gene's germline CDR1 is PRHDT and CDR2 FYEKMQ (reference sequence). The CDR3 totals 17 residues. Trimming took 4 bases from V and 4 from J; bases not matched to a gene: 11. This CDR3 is CASSSSRTGGASTEAFF. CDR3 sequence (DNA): TGTGCCAGCAGCTCATCCCGGACAGGGGGCGCATCCACTGAAGCTTTCTTT.

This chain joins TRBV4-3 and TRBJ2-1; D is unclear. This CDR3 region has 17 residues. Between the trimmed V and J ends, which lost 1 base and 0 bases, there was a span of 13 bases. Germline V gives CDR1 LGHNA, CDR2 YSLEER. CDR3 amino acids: CASSQGAGLSSYNEQFF. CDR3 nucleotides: TGCGCCAGCAGCCAAGGGGCAGGCCTGAGCTCCTACAATGAGCAGTTCTTC.

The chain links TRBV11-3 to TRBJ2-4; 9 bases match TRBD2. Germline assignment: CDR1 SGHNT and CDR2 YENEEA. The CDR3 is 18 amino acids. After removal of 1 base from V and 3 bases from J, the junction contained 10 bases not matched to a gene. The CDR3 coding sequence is TGTGCCAGCAGCTTAGTTCTTCTAGCGGGGTCTAGCAAAAACATTCAGTACTTC. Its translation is CASSLVLLAGSSKNIQYF.

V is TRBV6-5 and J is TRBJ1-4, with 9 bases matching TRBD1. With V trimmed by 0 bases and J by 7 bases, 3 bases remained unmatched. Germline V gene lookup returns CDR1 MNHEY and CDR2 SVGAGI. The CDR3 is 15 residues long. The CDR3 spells CASSYSGQGGEKLFF. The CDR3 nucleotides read TGTGCCAGCAGTTACTCGGGACAGGGTGGTGAAAAACTGTTTTTT.

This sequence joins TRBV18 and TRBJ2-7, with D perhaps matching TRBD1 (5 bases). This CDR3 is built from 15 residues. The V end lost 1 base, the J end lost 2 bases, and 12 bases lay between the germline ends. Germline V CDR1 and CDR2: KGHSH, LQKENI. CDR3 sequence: CASSPQGISAYEQYF. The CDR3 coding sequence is TGTGCCAGCTCACCACAGGGGATCTCAGCCTACGAGCAGTACTTC.

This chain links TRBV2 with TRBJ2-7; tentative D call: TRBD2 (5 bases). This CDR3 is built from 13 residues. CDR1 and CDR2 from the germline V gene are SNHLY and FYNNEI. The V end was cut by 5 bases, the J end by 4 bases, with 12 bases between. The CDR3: CASSFGKFYEQYF. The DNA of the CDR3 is TGTGCCAGCAGTTTCGGGAAATTTTACGAGCAGTACTTC.

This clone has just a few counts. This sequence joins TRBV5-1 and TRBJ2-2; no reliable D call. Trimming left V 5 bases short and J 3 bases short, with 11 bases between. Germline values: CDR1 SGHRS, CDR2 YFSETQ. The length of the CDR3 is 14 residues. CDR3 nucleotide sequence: TGCGCCAGCAGTCCGCGAGCTGACACCGGGGAGCTGTTTTTT. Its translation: CASSPRADTGELFF.

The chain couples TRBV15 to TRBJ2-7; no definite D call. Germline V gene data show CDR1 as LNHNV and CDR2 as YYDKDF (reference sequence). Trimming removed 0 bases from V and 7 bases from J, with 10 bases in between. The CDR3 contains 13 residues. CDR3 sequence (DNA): TGTGCCACCAGCAGAGATAGCCGGATGGAGCAGTACTTC. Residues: CATSRDSRMEQYF.

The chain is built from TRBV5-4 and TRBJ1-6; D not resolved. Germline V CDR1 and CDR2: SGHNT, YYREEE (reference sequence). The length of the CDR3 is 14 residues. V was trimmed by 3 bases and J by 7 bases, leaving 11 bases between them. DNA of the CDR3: TGTGCCAGCAGCTCCGGGGAGTGGAATTCACCCCTCCACTTT. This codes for CASSSGEWNSPLHF.

The CDR3 loop is CASKFSSGLSSYNEQFF. Written as DNA, the CDR3 is TGTGCCAGCAAGTTTTCTAGCGGTTTAAGCTCCTACAATGAGCAGTTCTTC. This chain uses TRBV27 with TRBJ2-1, with TRBD2 identical over 7 bases. J was trimmed by 0 bases and V by 7 bases; bases with no gene match: 12. Germline CDR1 is MNHEY and CDR2 is SMNVEV (reference sequence). CDR3 length: 17 amino acids.

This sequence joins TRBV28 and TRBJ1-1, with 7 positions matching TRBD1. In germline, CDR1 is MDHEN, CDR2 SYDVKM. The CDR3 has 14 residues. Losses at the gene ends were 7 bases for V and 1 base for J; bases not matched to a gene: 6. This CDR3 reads CASIPGGQNTEAFF. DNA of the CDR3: TGTGCCAGCATTCCAGGGGGTCAGAACACTGAAGCTTTCTTT.

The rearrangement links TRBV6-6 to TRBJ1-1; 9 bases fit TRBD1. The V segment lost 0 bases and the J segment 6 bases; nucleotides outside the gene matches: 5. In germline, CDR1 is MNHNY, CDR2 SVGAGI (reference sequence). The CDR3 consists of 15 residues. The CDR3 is CASSYSTGGAAEAFF. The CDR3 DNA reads TGTGCCAGCAGTTACTCGACAGGGGGAGCCGCTGAAGCTTTCTTT.

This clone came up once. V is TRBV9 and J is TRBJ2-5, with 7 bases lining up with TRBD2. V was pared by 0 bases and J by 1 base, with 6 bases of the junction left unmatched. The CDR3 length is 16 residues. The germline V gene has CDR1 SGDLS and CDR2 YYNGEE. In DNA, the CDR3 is TGTGCCAGCAGCGTAGGGGGGGGAGGGACCCAAGAGACCCAGTACTTC. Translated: CASSVGGGGTQETQYF. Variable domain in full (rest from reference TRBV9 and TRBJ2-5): DSGVTQTPKHLITATGQRVTLRCSPRSGDLSVYWYQQSLDQGLQFLIQYYNGEERAKGNILERFSAQQFPDLHSELNLSSLELGDSALYFCASSVGGGGTQETQYFGPGTRLLVL.

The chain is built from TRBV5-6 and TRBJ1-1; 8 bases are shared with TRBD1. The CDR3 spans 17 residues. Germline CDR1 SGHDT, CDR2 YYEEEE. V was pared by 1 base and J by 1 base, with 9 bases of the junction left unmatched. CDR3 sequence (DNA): TGTGCCAGCAGCTTGACAGGGGGGGGTTTCTCGAACACTGAAGCTTTCTTT. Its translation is CASSLTGGGFSNTEAFF. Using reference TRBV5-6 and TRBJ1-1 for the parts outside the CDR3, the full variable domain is DAGVTQSPTHLIKTRGQQVTLRCSPKSGHDTVSWYQQALGQGPQFIFQYYEEEERQRGNFPDRFSGHQFPNYSSELNVNALLLGDSALYLCASSLTGGGFSNTEAFFGQGTRLTVV.

For the CDR3, the DNA is TGTGCCAGTACCCCCTATGGGCGGGAGGGCCAGGATGAGCAGTTCTTC. This encodes CASTPYGREGQDEQFF. The rearrangement joins TRBV19 to TRBJ2-1; 9 bases line up with TRBD2. Germline assignment: CDR1 LNHDA and CDR2 SQIVND (reference sequence). After removal of 7 bases from V and 8 bases from J, the junction contained 15 bases not matched to a gene. This CDR3 region has 16 residues.

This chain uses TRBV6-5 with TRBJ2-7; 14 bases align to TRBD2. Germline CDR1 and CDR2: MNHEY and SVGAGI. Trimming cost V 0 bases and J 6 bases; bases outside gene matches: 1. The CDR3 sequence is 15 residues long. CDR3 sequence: CASSYSGLAGAEQYF. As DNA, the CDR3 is TGTGCCAGCAGTTACTCGGGACTAGCGGGAGCCGAGCAGTACTTC.

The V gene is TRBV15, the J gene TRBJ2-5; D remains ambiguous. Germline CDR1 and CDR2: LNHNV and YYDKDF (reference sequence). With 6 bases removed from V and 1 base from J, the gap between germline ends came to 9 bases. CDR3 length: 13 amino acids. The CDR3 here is CATSPEAQETQYF. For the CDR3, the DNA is TGTGCCACCAGTCCTGAGGCCCAAGAGACCCAGTACTTC.

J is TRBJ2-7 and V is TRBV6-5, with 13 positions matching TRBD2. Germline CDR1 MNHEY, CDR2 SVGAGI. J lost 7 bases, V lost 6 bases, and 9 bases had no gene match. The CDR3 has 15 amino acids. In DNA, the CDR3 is TGTGCCAGCAGCCCCGGACTAGCGGGAGTTGGGGAGCAGTACTTC. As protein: CASSPGLAGVGEQYF.